Below are 28 T cell receptor beta chains sequenced from a single sample in a study of T cell responses to AZD1222 COVID-19 vaccine. Here immunoSEQ multiplex PCR was the method, and the copy in TCRdb shows in-frame clones only, minus some. This table holds 120,000 to 150,000 clones, roughly nine tenths found once. Here the sequenced sample was peripheral blood, taken 28 days after the second AZD1222 dose. These receptor sequences come from an adult who received the AZD1222 COVID-19 vaccine.

This clone has a single count. The chain links TRBV7-3 to TRBJ1-1; unclear D gene. V was pared by 3 bases and J by 5 bases, with 7 bases between. The length of the CDR3 is 12 residues. Per the germline V gene, CDR1 is SGHTA and CDR2 is FQGTGA. The CDR3 DNA reads as TGTGCCAGCAGCTTTGTTCGGACTGAAGCTTTCTTT. This gives the protein CASSFVRTEAFF.

V and J are TRBV12-5 and TRBJ1-2; 10 positions agree with TRBD1. The CDR3 is 16 amino acids. CDR1 and CDR2 (germline): LGHNT, FRNRAP. V shed 3 bases, J shed 3 bases, and the junction held 7 bases outside the gene matches. The CDR3 spells CASGFSTGGAYYGYTF. CDR3 nucleotide sequence: TGTGCTAGTGGTTTTTCGACAGGGGGCGCCTACTATGGCTACACCTTC.

V usage is TRBV7-2 and J usage is TRBJ2-1; 10 bases are a match to TRBD2. V was clipped by 3 bases and J by 5 bases; unmatched bases: 1. CDR1 and CDR2 from the germline V gene are SGHTA and FQGNSA. This CDR3 has 14 amino acids. The CDR3: CASSFTSGDNEQFF. As DNA, the CDR3 is TGTGCCAGCAGCTTCACTAGCGGGGACAATGAGCAGTTCTTC.

The V gene is TRBV6-5, the J gene TRBJ1-1, with D possibly TRBD1 on 6 matching bases. The V gene lost 6 bases and the J gene lost 5 bases, with 13 bases spanning the gap. The CDR3 contains 13 residues. The V gene's germline CDR1 is MNHEY and CDR2 SVGAGI. The DNA of the CDR3 is TGTGCCAGCAGCCGGGTGGGGACAACTGAAGCTTTCTTT. It translates to CASSRVGTTEAFF.

The V gene is TRBV6-1, the J gene TRBJ1-2; D possibly corresponds to TRBD1 (6 bases). Trimming shortened V by 3 bases and J by 7 bases, and 9 bases separated the two germline ends. CDR1 and CDR2 (germline): MNHNS, SASEGT. The CDR3 is 12 residues long. DNA for the CDR3: TGTGCCAGCAGTGAGGGGGCGTTTGGCTACACCTTC. Its protein is CASSEGAFGYTF.

This clone was recorded once. The CDR3 sequence is CAISESTTTANTGELFF. The CDR3 nucleotides read TGTGCCATCAGTGAGTCGACTACTACAGCGAACACCGGGGAGCTGTTTTTT. The chain recombines TRBV10-3 with TRBJ2-2, with D tentatively TRBD2 (5 bases). This CDR3 comprises 17 residues. V gave up 0 bases and J gave up 0 bases, with 11 bases separating them. Per germline, CDR1 ENHRY and CDR2 SYGVKD.

The CDR3 nucleotides are TGTGCCAGCAGTCCCGCCTCGACAGGGATGTTCGAGCAGTACTTC. Protein: CASSPASTGMFEQYF. The chain is built from TRBV28 and TRBJ2-7; 7 nucleotides agree with TRBD1. Looked up from germline, CDR1 is MDHEN and CDR2 is SYDVKM. The CDR3 totals 15 residues. V dropped 5 bases and J dropped 6; count of bases not matched to a gene: 13.

This rearrangement joins TRBV6-2 or TRBV6-3 to TRBJ1-2; 7 bases are a match to TRBD1. Germline assignment: CDR1 MNHEY and CDR2 SVGEGT. V shed 5 bases and J 2 bases; nucleotides not matched to a gene: 11. The CDR3 is 16 amino acids. DNA for the CDR3: TGTGCCAGCAGTCCAGGGCAGGGGGAACCAAACTATGGCTACACCTTC. Its protein is CASSPGQGEPNYGYTF.

The DNA for the CDR3 is TGTGCCAGCAGACCCGGACAGGGAGCGACCCAGTACTTC. Protein: CASRPGQGATQYF. V is TRBV12-3 or TRBV12-4 and J is TRBJ2-5, with 8 positions matching TRBD1. Losses at the gene ends were 6 bases for V and 7 bases for J; bases not matched to a gene: 7. The CDR3 covers 13 residues.

The rearrangement uses TRBV27 and TRBJ1-1; a weak D match, TRBD1 (5 bases). The CDR3 runs to 13 residues. Per the germline V gene, CDR1 is MNHEY and CDR2 is SMNVEV (reference sequence). V gave up 10 bases and J gave up 5 bases, with 17 bases separating them. The CDR3 loop reads CATGGFGATEAFF. The CDR3 bases are TGTGCCACCGGAGGTTTTGGGGCGACTGAAGCTTTCTTT.

This clone showed up just once. This chain joins TRBV19 and TRBJ2-1; 9 bases are shared with TRBD2. This CDR3 region has 13 residues. Germline V lookup: CDR1 LNHDA, CDR2 SQIVND (reference sequence). The V and J ends lost 10 bases and 4 bases, in that order; junction bases with no gene match: 5. DNA for the CDR3: TGTGCCACTCGGACTAGCGTTTACAATGAGCAGTTCTTC. Its protein product is CATRTSVYNEQFF. Full variable domain (rest looked up from reference TRBV19 and TRBJ2-1): DGGITQSPKYLFRKEGQNVTLSCEQNLNHDAMYWYRQDPGQGLRLIYYSQIVNDFQKGDIAEGYSVSREKKESFPLTVTSAQKNPTAFYLCATRTSVYNEQFFGPGTRLTVL.

The chain couples TRBV6-5 to TRBJ1-3, with 8 nucleotides matching TRBD1. Losses at the gene ends were 5 bases for V and 3 bases for J; bases not matched to a gene: 6. Germline V lookup: CDR1 MNHEY, CDR2 SVGAGI. The CDR3 length is 15 residues. For the CDR3, the DNA is TGTGCCAGCAGTCCGGGACAGGCATTTGGAAACACCATATATTTT. This codes for CASSPGQAFGNTIYF.

The gene calls are TRBV10-1 and TRBJ2-7; D is tentatively TRBD1 or TRBD2 (5 bases each). V was shortened by 6 bases and J by 7 bases, with 25 bases between the two germline ends. The CDR3 has 16 amino acids. Germline CDR1 is WNHNN and CDR2 is SYGVQD (reference sequence). For the CDR3, the DNA is TGCGCCAGCAGGGATGGGGACCCCCCGCGGTTTCGTGAGCAGTACGTC. Translating it yields CASRDGDPPRFREQYV.

This chain links TRBV19 with TRBJ2-1; 10 bases align to TRBD1. The CDR3 extends over 15 amino acids. Germline V gene sequence: CDR1 LNHDA, CDR2 SQIVND (reference sequence). The junction had 5 bases not matched to a gene; V was cut back by 5 bases and J by 4 bases. The CDR3 sequence is CASSFGTGEYNEQFF. CDR3 DNA: TGTGCCAGTAGTTTCGGGACAGGGGAATACAATGAGCAGTTCTTC.

The rearrangement links TRBV9 to TRBJ2-2; the match to TRBD1 covers 8 bases. In germline, CDR1 is SGDLS, CDR2 YYNGEE. The CDR3 runs 15 residues. After removal of 1 base from V and 8 bases from J, the junction contained 7 bases not matched to a gene. The CDR3 loop is CASSVTLDRAGELFF. The DNA for the CDR3 is TGTGCCAGCAGCGTAACCCTGGACAGGGCTGGGGAGCTGTTTTTT. The complete variable domain, with remaining parts taken from reference TRBV9 and TRBJ2-2, reads DSGVTQTPKHLITATGQRVTLRCSPRSGDLSVYWYQQSLDQGLQFLIQYYNGEERAKGNILERFSAQQFPDLHSELNLSSLELGDSALYFCASSVTLDRAGELFFGEGSRLTVL.

This clone was seen once. V gene TRBV29-1 combines with J gene TRBJ1-2; 9 nucleotides line up with TRBD1. The CDR3 runs 13 residues. V was clipped by 1 base and J by 8 bases; unmatched bases: 5. Germline CDR1 and CDR2: SQVTM and ANQGSEA. CDR3 coding DNA: TGCAGCGTTGAAGGACAGGGGGGTGGCGGCTACACCTTC. This encodes CSVEGQGGGGYTF. Supplemented by reference TRBV29-1 and TRBJ1-2, the full variable domain reads SAVISQKPSRDICQRGTSLTIQCQVDSQVTMMFWYRQQPGQSLTLIATANQGSEATYESGFVIDKFPISRPNLTFSTLTVSNMSPEDSSIYLCSVEGQGGGGYTFGSGTRLTVV.

The chain joins TRBV29-1 to TRBJ2-2; D gene uncertain. The CDR3 runs 12 residues. Trimming took 7 bases from V and 2 from J, leaving 8 bases between them. CDR1 and CDR2 (germline): SQVTM, ANQGSEA. In nucleotides, the CDR3 is TGCAGCGCCTCAGGAAACACCGGGGAGCTGTTTTTT. This translates into CSASGNTGELFF.

This chain joins TRBV5-1 and TRBJ1-1; 9 nucleotides line up with TRBD1. There are 15 residues in the CDR3. The V gene end was trimmed by 5 bases and the J gene end by 5 bases; junction bases not matched to a gene: 10. Per the germline V gene, CDR1 is SGHRS and CDR2 is YFSETQ. CDR3 coding DNA: TGCGCCAGCAGAGCAAGGACAGGGGTCGGGACTGAAGCTTTCTTT. It specifies CASRARTGVGTEAFF.

The V and J genes are TRBV2 and TRBJ2-1; 7 nucleotides agree with TRBD2. Germline trimming cut 3 bases from V and 8 bases from J; bases unmatched to any gene: 16. The CDR3 runs to 17 residues. Germline V gives CDR1 SNHLY, CDR2 FYNNEI. CDR3 DNA: TGTGCCAGCAGTGATGGTAGCGGGTCACCGTTCGGCGATGAGCAGTTCTTC. Translated: CASSDGSGSPFGDEQFF.

The chain employs TRBV4-3 and TRBJ1-1; TRBD1 aligns across 7 bases. CDR3 size: 17 residues. CDR1 and CDR2 from the germline V gene are LGHNA and YSLEER. Unmatched junction bases numbered 9, after V lost 2 bases and J lost 0 bases. The CDR3 DNA is TGCGCCAGCAGCCAAACAGACTGGGGACAGCTGAACACTGAAGCTTTCTTT. It yields the protein CASSQTDWGQLNTEAFF.

J is TRBJ1-5 and V is TRBV3-1 (or the pseudogene TRBV3-2); 7 nucleotides match TRBD1. The CDR3 runs 15 residues. J gave up 2 bases and V 5 bases, and 6 bases lay outside the gene matches. Germline CDR1 and CDR2: LGHDT and YNNKEL (reference sequence). The CDR3 region is CASSYSGGGNQPQHF. In DNA, the CDR3 is TGTGCCAGCAGCTACTCAGGGGGTGGCAATCAGCCCCAGCATTTT.

The rearrangement joins TRBV19 to TRBJ1-1; TRBD1 is a possible D gene (6 bases). This CDR3 region has 14 residues. Trimming pared 2 bases from V and 4 bases from J, leaving 11 bases between. CDR1 LNHDA and CDR2 SQIVND come from the germline V gene (reference sequence). CDR3 in DNA: TGTGCCAGTAGTATATGGGGGCAGGTCACTGAAGCTTTCTTT. Its translation: CASSIWGQVTEAFF. The full variable domain, rest sourced from reference TRBV19 and TRBJ1-1, is DGGITQSPKYLFRKEGQNVTLSCEQNLNHDAMYWYRQDPGQGLRLIYYSQIVNDFQKGDIAEGYSVSREKKESFPLTVTSAQKNPTAFYLCASSIWGQVTEAFFGQGTRLTVV.

This chain joins TRBV30 and TRBJ2-5; D not certain. V lost 1 base to trimming and J lost 5 bases, with 2 bases between them. The CDR3 has 10 amino acids. Germline assignment: CDR1 GTSNPN and CDR2 SVGIG (reference sequence). This chain's CDR3 is CAWSAETQYF. The CDR3 DNA is TGTGCCTGGAGTGCCGAGACCCAGTACTTC. The full variable domain, rest sourced from reference TRBV30 and TRBJ2-5, is SQTIHQWPATLVQPVGSPLSLECTVEGTSNPNLYWYRQAAGRGLQLLFYSVGIGQISSEVPQNLSASRPQDRQFILSSKKLLLSDSGFYLCAWSAETQYFGPGTRLLVL.

V usage is TRBV19 and J usage is TRBJ1-1; D not certain. Between the trimmed V and J ends, which lost 10 bases and 1 base, there was a span of 10 bases. This CDR3 spans 12 amino acids. The germline V gene encodes CDR1 LNHDA and CDR2 SQIVND (reference sequence). CDR3 coding DNA: TGTGCCACCCTAACAGCGAACACTGAAGCTTTCTTT. It is translated as CATLTANTEAFF.

The V gene is TRBV3-1 (or the pseudogene TRBV3-2), the J gene TRBJ1-2; 7 bases align to TRBD1. J lost 7 bases, V lost 1 base, and 6 bases had no gene match. Germline CDR1 and CDR2: LGHDT and YNNKEL (reference sequence). There are 14 residues in the CDR3. Here the CDR3 reads CASSQGTGVAGYTF. In nucleotides, the CDR3 is TGTGCCAGCAGCCAAGGAACAGGGGTTGCTGGCTACACCTTC.

This chain connects TRBV28 to TRBJ2-1; 15 positions agree with TRBD2. V shed 2 bases and J 8 bases; nucleotides not matched to a gene: 4. From germline, CDR1 is MDHEN and CDR2 SYDVKM. CDR3 length: 16 amino acids. The CDR3 coding sequence is TGTGCCAGCAGTTTAACCGGACTAGCGGGGGGGGATGAGCAGTTCTTC. Amino acids: CASSLTGLAGGDEQFF.

In its sample, this clone was seen once. The chain employs TRBV7-2 and TRBJ1-2; TRBD1 might be the D (6 bases). The germline gives CDR1 SGHTA, CDR2 FQGNSA. This CDR3 comprises 15 residues. Trimming took 2 bases from V and 7 from J, leaving 17 bases between them. The CDR3 sequence: CASSLNSGVQGGYTF. CDR3 DNA: TGTGCCAGCAGCTTAAATTCAGGGGTCCAGGGTGGCTACACCTTC. Supplemented by reference TRBV7-2 and TRBJ1-2, the full variable domain reads GAGVSQSPSNKVTEKGKDVELRCDPISGHTALYWYRQSLGQGLEFLIYFQGNSAPDKSGLPSDRFSAERTGGSVSTLTIQRTQQEDSAVYLCASSLNSGVQGGYTFGSGTRLTVV.

This sequence joins TRBV7-9 and TRBJ1-6; D perhaps matches TRBD1 (6 bases). The germline CDR1 and CDR2 sequences are SEHNR and FQNEAQ (reference sequence). V was clipped by 0 bases and J by 5 bases, with 11 bases between them. The CDR3 loop spans 16 amino acids. In nucleotides, the CDR3 is TGTGCCAGCAGCTTAGCCTGGGGGGCAAATAATTCACCCCTCCACTTT. This codes for CASSLAWGANNSPLHF.